This TCR beta chain was identified in a study of blood T cell repertoires in COVID-19. Clones were sequenced by immunoSEQ multiplex PCR, and TCRdb holds only the in-frame ones, with some missing. The data hold 150,000 to 200,000 clones, with roughly 84% observed a single time. The receptor was isolated from a human donor with acute or convalescent COVID-19. The donor label of this sample is uncertain. The sample taken for sequencing was peripheral blood.

The CDR3 loop reads CASRRQGGLRANEQFF. The CDR3 coding sequence is TGTGCCAGCAGGAGACAAGGGGGACTACGGGCCAATGAGCAGTTCTTC. The chain carries TRBV5-5 and TRBJ2-1, with a weak D call TRBD2 (7 bases). Germline V gene data show CDR1 as SGHKS and CDR2 as YYEKEE (reference sequence). CDR3 size: 16 residues. With 5 bases removed from V and 6 bases from J, the gap between germline ends came to 21 bases.